Included here is one TCR beta chain sequence, with context. Antigen unknown. The sample originates from a study of shared clonotypes between healthy human individuals. Study background: Donors consisted of two women and a few men between 18 and 49.

Trimming removed 6 bases from V and 9 bases from J, with 11 bases in between. CDR3 length: 11 residues. Germline V gene lookup returns CDR1 MNHNY and CDR2 SVGAGI (reference sequence). Study-wide points: Clonotype sharing across several donors was observed for about 4.8% of naive CD4 clonotypes.

Assay runs were performed at deep level. Sorted-subset replicate PCRs used 150 to 250 ng of genomic DNA. This amount corresponded to approximately 30,000 T cell genomes. Sequenced by immunoSEQ multiplex PCR; TCRdb stores in-frame clones only, minus some. The sample lists some 1 million clones; around 74% were seen once. The receptor's source is a man between 18 and 35 years old in good health. The sequencing sample was made of memory CD4+ T cells sorted from blood. Subset meaning: CD45RA-negative fraction. J is TRBJ1-1 and V is TRBV6-6, with D hard to call. The CDR3 loop reads CASRSTTQAFF. The CDR3 nucleotides are TGTGCCAGCAGATCCACGACCCAAGCTTTCTTT.